A selection of T cell receptor beta chains follows, all from one sample in a study of blood T cell repertoires in COVID-19. Repertoires were generated with immunoSEQ multiplex PCR, while TCRdb's copy carries only in-frame clones and drops some. Among about 14,000 clones, around 83% were seen once, and the ten largest hold about a quarter. Material: peripheral blood. Source of these receptors: a woman aged 45-65 years with active or convalescent COVID-19. Both conserved end residues are part of each CDR3. The order of the fields is J gene, clone size, V gene, D gene, CDR3 DNA, CDR3 protein. D genes are given only for firm matches. Some rows have no size entry. The others give once, few or many, or a class for an expanded clone.

TRBJ2-2,-,TRBV27,TRBD2,TGTGCCAGCAGTACGCCAAGACTAGCGGGGTACACCGGGGAGCTGTTTTTT,CASSTPRLAGYTGELFF
TRBJ1-4,-,TRBV6-5,TRBD1,TGTGCCAGCAGTTCTCGGGACAGAGTTAATGAAAAACTGTTTTTT,CASSSRDRVNEKLFF
TRBJ1-2,few,TRBV11-2,-,TGTGCCAGCCGCAACCTTAGGGGGGGTGGGTATGGCTACACCTTC,CASRNLRGGGYGYTF
TRBJ1-2,-,TRBV6-5,TRBD1,TGTGCCGGCCAGCCATTAGGGGGCGGCTATGGCTACACCTTC,CAGQPLGGGYGYTF
TRBJ2-4,-,TRBV5-4,-,TGTGCCAGCAGCTTGGCGGGAACCGAAAACATTCAGTACTTC,CASSLAGTENIQYF
TRBJ1-4,-,TRBV6-1,-,TGTGCCAGCAGTGAAAGTGGCAGTAATGAAAAACTGTTTTTT,CASSESGSNEKLFF
TRBJ1-1,-,TRBV5-1,-,TGCGCCAGCAGCTTGGTGGAGGTGAACACTGAAGCTTTCTTT,CASSLVEVNTEAFF
TRBJ2-1,-,TRBV11-2,-,TGTGCCAGCAGCTTATGGGCTAGCGTCAAGGAGCAGTTCTTC,CASSLWASVKEQFF
TRBJ1-1,once,TRBV28,-,TGTGCCAGCAGTTTATTCATGACAGTAGGTGTTGAGAACACTGAAGCTTTCTTT,CASSLFMTVGVENTEAFF
TRBJ2-1,-,TRBV28,TRBD2,TGTGCCAGCAGTCCGTCGGTAGTTCCGTGGCGGGAGGGCCTAAATGAGCAGTTCTTC,CASSPSVVPWREGLNEQFF
TRBJ1-2,once,TRBV11-2,-,TGTGCCAGCAGCAAAGACAGCTATGGCTACACCTTC,CASSKDSYGYTF
TRBJ1-1,-,TRBV6-5,TRBD1,TGTGCCAGCAGTTACGCGCGACAGGGGGCCGGCACTGAAGCTTTCTTT,CASSYARQGAGTEAFF
TRBJ1-5,-,TRBV24-1,-,TGTGCCACCAGTGGACGGGTAGGGGGTCAGCCCCAGCATTTT,CATSGRVGGQPQHF
TRBJ1-1,-,TRBV4-1,-,TGCGCCAGCAGCCAAGAGGCGGTCACTGAAGCTTTCTTT,CASSQEAVTEAFF
TRBJ1-4,few,TRBV6-5,-,TGTGCCAGCAGAAGCGACGGGACTTATGAAAAACTGTTTTTT,CASRSDGTYEKLFF
TRBJ2-7,-,TRBV5-1,TRBD2,TGCGCCAGCAGCTGGGGGACTAGCGGGAGTATCGGCCTACGCGGCCGATACGAGCAGTACTTC,CASSWGTSGSIGLRGRYEQYF
TRBJ1-4,-,TRBV2,TRBD1,TGTGCCAGCAGTCTAACAGGGGGCGAAAAACTGTTTTTT,CASSLTGGEKLFF
TRBJ1-2,-,TRBV10-3,-,TGTGCCATCAGTGAGGACAGTCCCGGCTACACCTTC,CAISEDSPGYTF
TRBJ1-5,-,TRBV19,-,TGTGCCAGTAGTCCTCAGGCAGGGATTCAGCCCCAGCATTTT,CASSPQAGIQPQHF
TRBJ1-4,-,TRBV3-1/TRBV3-2,TRBD1,TGTGCCAGCAGCCGGGACAGCACGAAGGGTGAAAAACTGTTTTTT,CASSRDSTKGEKLFF
TRBJ1-2,-,TRBV6-5,TRBD1,TGTGCCAGCAGACCAGCCGGGACAGGGGCCTATGGCTACACCTTC,CASRPAGTGAYGYTF
TRBJ1-4,few,TRBV27,TRBD1,TGTGCCAGCACTCTCAGGGGGCAATATGCAACTAATGAAAAACTGTTTTTT,CASTLRGQYATNEKLFF
TRBJ2-7,-,TRBV4-1,-,TGCGCCAGCAGCCAAGAGGCCCCCTACGAGCAGTACTTC,CASSQEAPYEQYF
TRBJ2-3,-,TRBV5-5,TRBD2,TGTGCCAGCAGCATGTGGGGGACTAGCGGGGGAGCTAGCACAGATACGCAGTATTTT,CASSMWGTSGGASTDTQYF
TRBJ2-1,-,TRBV7-9,-,TGTGCCAGCAGCTTAGTTTGGATCACTAGTGTGGAGAGGAATGAGCAGTTCTTC,CASSLVWITSVERNEQFF
TRBJ2-1,-,TRBV5-1,TRBD2,TGCGCCAGCAGCTTGGACCTAGCGGGCTTGGACAATGAGCAGTTCTTC,CASSLDLAGLDNEQFF
TRBJ1-4,few,TRBV6-5,-,TGTGCCAGCAGTTCTAGGGGAAAACTGTTTTTT,CASSSRGKLFF
TRBJ2-7,-,TRBV19,TRBD1,TGTGCCAGTAGTCCCCCGGGACAGGGACCGGTCTACGAGCAGTACTTC,CASSPPGQGPVYEQYF
TRBJ1-2,-,TRBV19,-,TGTGCCAGTCACCTAACTTGGGGACTTCTAGCTAACTATGGCTACACCTTC,CASHLTWGLLANYGYTF
TRBJ2-7,-,TRBV6-5,-,TGTGCCAGCAGTTCGCGGTGGGAGCAGTACTTC,CASSSRWEQYF
TRBJ2-7,-,TRBV5-1,-,TGCGCCAGCAGCTTGGGTTCTAGCTACGGCCCCTACGAGCAGTACTTC,CASSLGSSYGPYEQYF
TRBJ1-4,-,TRBV5-5,-,TGTGCCAGCAGCTTTCAACCGGACAGCGGCGGGGAAAAACTGTTTTTT,CASSFQPDSGGEKLFF